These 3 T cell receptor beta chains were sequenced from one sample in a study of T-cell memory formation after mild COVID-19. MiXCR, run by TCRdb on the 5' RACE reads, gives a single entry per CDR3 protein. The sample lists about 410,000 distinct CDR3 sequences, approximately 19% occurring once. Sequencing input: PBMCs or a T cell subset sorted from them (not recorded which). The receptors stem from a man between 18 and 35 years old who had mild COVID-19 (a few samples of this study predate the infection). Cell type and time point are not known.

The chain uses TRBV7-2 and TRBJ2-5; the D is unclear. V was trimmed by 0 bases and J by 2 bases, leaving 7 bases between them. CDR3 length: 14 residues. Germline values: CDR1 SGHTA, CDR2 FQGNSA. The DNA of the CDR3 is TGTGCCAGCAGCTTAGCTAGGAGTCAAGAGACCCAGTACTTC. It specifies CASSLARSQETQYF. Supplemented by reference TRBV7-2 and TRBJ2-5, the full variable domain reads GAGVSQSPSNKVTEKGKDVELRCDPISGHTALYWYRQSLGQGLEFLIYFQGNSAPDKSGLPSDRFSAERTGGSVSTLTIQRTQQEDSAVYLCASSLARSQETQYFGPGTRLLVL.

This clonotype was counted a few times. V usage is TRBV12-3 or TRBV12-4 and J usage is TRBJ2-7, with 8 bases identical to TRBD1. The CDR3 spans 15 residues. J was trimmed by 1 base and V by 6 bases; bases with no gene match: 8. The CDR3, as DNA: TGTGCCAGCAGGTACCGGGACAGGCCTTCCTACGAGCAGTACGTC. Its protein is CASRYRDRPSYEQYV.

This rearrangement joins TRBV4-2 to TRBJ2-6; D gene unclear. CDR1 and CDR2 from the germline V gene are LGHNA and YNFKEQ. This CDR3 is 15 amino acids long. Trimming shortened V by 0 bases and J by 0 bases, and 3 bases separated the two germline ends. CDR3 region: CASSQDLSGANVLTF. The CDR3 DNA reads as TGTGCCAGCAGCCAAGATCTCTCTGGGGCCAACGTCCTGACTTTC.